The sample holds a few counts of the clone carrying this T cell receptor (beta chain). What it binds is not known. This sample is drawn from a study of early T cells in non-severe SARS-CoV-2 infection. Overall study: Bulk RNA isolated from unsorted whole blood underwent sequencing; chains were not paired.

Each cDNA molecule carried a unique molecular identifier. TCRdb fed the 5' RACE reads into MiXCR, producing one record per CDR3 protein. The sample yields under 95,000 distinct CDR3 sequences, around 12% seen once. J was trimmed by 8 bases and V by 3 bases; bases with no gene match: 14. Germline V gene data show CDR1 as SNHLY and CDR2 as FYNNEI. This CDR3 spans 16 amino acids. Broader study findings: Private and CD4 specificities were missed by VDJdb matching, which favored anti-spike CD8 responses.

The sample taken for sequencing was whole blood. This clonotype was sampled from an adult who was a healthcare worker with PCR-confirmed SARS-CoV-2 infection or an uninfected control (not recorded which). The chain couples TRBV2 to TRBJ2-3, with 7 bases fitting TRBD2. CDR3 coding DNA: TGTGCCAGCAGTGACGGGACTACCCCGCACGGGGGTACGCAGTATTTT. Its translation: CASSDGTTPHGGTQYF.